A single sample is the source of the 28 T cell receptor beta chains below, sequenced in a study of blood T cell repertoires in COVID-19. The assay was immunoSEQ multiplex PCR, and TCRdb's table has in-frame clones only and misses some. The sample includes some 670,000 clones, 85% to 90% of them seen just once. Sequencing was performed on peripheral blood. These receptors all come from a woman between 18 and 30 years old with acute or convalescent COVID-19.

This chain links TRBV30 with TRBJ1-2; TRBD1 is a possible D gene (6 bases). V was shortened by 8 bases and J by 6 bases, with 19 bases between the two germline ends. This CDR3 region has 13 residues. CDR1 is GTSNPN and CDR2 is SVGIG in the germline V gene (reference sequence). CDR3 sequence reads: CAGARTGSDGYTF. The CDR3 nucleotides are TGTGCCGGGGCCCGAACAGGGTCTGATGGCTACACCTTC.

The count of this clone is one. The chain is built from TRBV21-1 and TRBJ1-2; whether TRBD1, the table's D call, matches the DNA was not checked. TRBV21-1 corresponds to a pseudogene. This CDR3 contains 14 residues. The CDR3 sequence: CASSKVNSSYGYTF. DNA of the CDR3: TGTGCCAGCAGCAAAGTAAACAGCAGCTATGGCTACACCTTC.

This clone was recorded only once. CDR3 loop: CASTTGDGYTF. The CDR3 coding sequence is TGTGCCAGCACCACAGGGGACGGCTACACCTTC. The chain joins TRBV6-5 to TRBJ1-2, with 7 bases lining up with TRBD1. Trimming cost V 7 bases and J 8 bases; bases outside gene matches: 4. The length of the CDR3 is 11 residues. Looked up from germline, CDR1 is MNHEY and CDR2 is SVGAGI.

The J gene is TRBJ1-2, the V gene TRBV24-1; the D gene is possibly TRBD1 (5 bases). CDR1 is KGHDR and CDR2 is SFDVKD in the germline V gene. The length of the CDR3 is 14 residues. V gave up 4 bases and J gave up 4 bases, with 12 bases separating them. The CDR3 coding sequence is TGTGCCACCAGTGACTCAGGGTCCGTCTATGGCTACACCTTC. It specifies CATSDSGSVYGYTF.

This chain joins TRBV4-1 and TRBJ1-3; D not resolved. V dropped 4 bases and J dropped 0 bases, with 16 bases sitting between them. CDR3 length equals 17 residues. Germline V CDR1 and CDR2: MGHRA, YSYEKL. The CDR3 bases are TGCGCCAGCAGCCCACATGAGGTATTTAACTCTGGAAACACCATATATTTT. Translating it yields CASSPHEVFNSGNTIYF.

The genes are TRBV5-4 and TRBJ2-7; weak D call: TRBD1 (5 bases). Germline V gives CDR1 SGHNT, CDR2 YYREEE (reference sequence). CDR3 length equals 14 residues. V was cut by 4 bases and J by 5 bases, with 16 bases left in between. In DNA form, the CDR3 reads TGTGCCAGCAGCATAACAAACCAGGGTAACGAGCAGTACTTC. Amino acids: CASSITNQGNEQYF.

J is TRBJ1-6 and V is TRBV28; 8 bases align to TRBD1. CDR1 and CDR2 from the germline V gene are MDHEN and SYDVKM. The trim removed 7 bases at V and 10 bases at J, leaving 9 bases unmatched. This CDR3 has 14 residues. The CDR3 DNA sequence: TGTGCCAGCACCTTGGACAGGGCCCTCTCACCCCTCCACTTT. As protein: CASTLDRALSPLHF.

This clone showed up just once. The rearrangement uses TRBV28 and TRBJ1-2, with D possibly being TRBD1 (5 bases). Trimming took 2 bases from V and 5 from J, leaving 15 bases between them. This CDR3 is built from 15 residues. In germline, CDR1 is MDHEN, CDR2 SYDVKM. CDR3 region: CASSLRGLTGYGYTF. For the CDR3, the DNA is TGTGCCAGCAGTTTAAGGGGACTGACGGGATATGGCTACACCTTC.

The chain recombines TRBV10-3 with TRBJ1-1; D is unclear. V dropped 7 bases and J dropped 1 base, with 10 bases sitting between them. This CDR3 is 13 amino acids long. From germline, CDR1 is ENHRY and CDR2 SYGVKD. Here the CDR3 reads CAITPTPNTEAFF. The CDR3 DNA reads as TGTGCCATCACCCCGACACCGAACACTGAAGCTTTCTTT.

J is TRBJ1-1 and V is TRBV29-1; 8 bases align to TRBD1. V shed 6 bases, J shed 5 bases, and the junction held 11 bases outside the gene matches. CDR1 is SQVTM and CDR2 is ANQGSEA in the germline V gene. The CDR3 is made up of 14 amino acids. CDR3 loop: CSVRPGQEGTEAFF. The CDR3 nucleotides read TGCAGCGTCAGGCCGGGACAGGAGGGGACTGAAGCTTTCTTT.

The rearrangement joins TRBV5-1 to TRBJ2-5; possible D gene TRBD2, 6 bases. Trimming stripped 0 bases from V and 5 bases from J, with 14 bases between. This CDR3 comprises 15 residues. Looked up from germline, CDR1 is SGHRS and CDR2 is YFSETQ. The CDR3 here is CASSLESGRWETQYF. In DNA form, the CDR3 reads TGCGCCAGCAGCTTGGAGTCAGGGAGGTGGGAGACCCAGTACTTC.

V usage is TRBV30 and J usage is TRBJ1-1; D remains ambiguous. Trimming cost V 2 bases and J 4 bases, with 11 bases left between them. The CDR3 covers 13 residues. Germline V lookup: CDR1 GTSNPN, CDR2 SVGIG (reference sequence). CDR3 DNA: TGTGCCTGGAGTACCCCTGGGAGCACTGAAGCTTTCTTT. Translated, it gives CAWSTPGSTEAFF.

V gene TRBV7-8 combines with J gene TRBJ2-2, with D maybe TRBD1 (5 bases). CDR3 length: 12 residues. Germline CDR1 and CDR2: SGHVS and FQNEAQ. V lost 5 bases to trimming and J lost 8 bases, with 9 bases between them. Here the CDR3 DNA reads TGTGCCAGCAGCCCTCAGGGAGGGGAGCTGTTTTTT. Its protein product is CASSPQGGELFF.

The chain has TRBV9 and TRBJ2-7; tentatively, D is TRBD1 (5 bases). The germline V gene encodes CDR1 SGDLS and CDR2 YYNGEE. V lost 0 bases, J lost 7 bases, and 11 bases lay in between. This CDR3 has 13 residues. The CDR3 DNA reads as TGTGCCAGCAGCGTAGGACTCGCAGGGGAGCAGTACTTC. Translated, it gives CASSVGLAGEQYF.

This clone occurred once. The rearrangement joins TRBV7-2 to TRBJ1-1; 7 bases fit TRBD1. Germline CDR1 and CDR2: SGHTA and FQGNSA. J lost 9 bases, V lost 3 bases, and 10 bases had no gene match. The CDR3 has 14 amino acids. CDR3 bases: TGTGCCAGCAGCTTCGGCGACAGGGCGGGGAAAGCTTTCTTT. Translated, it gives CASSFGDRAGKAFF. Full variable domain (rest looked up from reference TRBV7-2 and TRBJ1-1): GAGVSQSPSNKVTEKGKDVELRCDPISGHTALYWYRQSLGQGLEFLIYFQGNSAPDKSGLPSDRFSAERTGGSVSTLTIQRTQQEDSAVYLCASSFGDRAGKAFFGQGTRLTVV.

As DNA, the CDR3 is TGTGCCAGCAGTTACTCAGGACAGGGGGCCGGAAGTGGGACTGAAGCTTTCTTT. It is translated as CASSYSGQGAGSGTEAFF. The rearrangement uses TRBV6-2 or TRBV6-3 and TRBJ1-1; TRBD1 agrees at 11 bases. V shed 0 bases and J 5 bases; nucleotides not matched to a gene: 11. Per germline, CDR1 MNHEY and CDR2 SVGEGT. This CDR3 comprises 18 residues.

The chain has TRBV5-1 and TRBJ1-2; 9 nucleotides align to TRBD1. Germline loops: CDR1 SGHRS, CDR2 YFSETQ. This CDR3 has 15 amino acids. J was trimmed by 8 bases and V by 2 bases; bases with no gene match: 10. The CDR3 is CASSLTSGTGTGYTF. CDR3 nucleotides: TGCGCCAGCAGCTTAACCTCCGGGACAGGGACGGGCTACACCTTC.

The chain carries TRBV3-1 (or the pseudogene TRBV3-2) and TRBJ1-2; 8 bases agree with TRBD1. CDR1 and CDR2 from the germline V gene are LGHDT and YNNKEL (reference sequence). V lost 4 bases, J lost 4 bases, and 11 bases stayed unmatched. The CDR3 is made up of 16 amino acids. CDR3 sequence reads: CASSPGQGVKLYGYTF. The CDR3 DNA follows: TGTGCCAGCAGCCCCGGACAGGGCGTGAAACTCTATGGCTACACCTTC.

This clone showed up just a few times. The V call is TRBV18, the J call TRBJ1-2; 9 bases fit TRBD1. The germline CDR1 and CDR2 sequences are KGHSH and LQKENI. The CDR3 is 16 amino acids. Trimming took 3 bases from V and 6 from J; bases not matched to a gene: 11. CDR3 sequence (DNA): TGTGCCAGCTCACCGGAGACCGGGACAGGGTCCCATGGCTACACCTTC. As protein: CASSPETGTGSHGYTF.

The rearrangement links TRBV27 to TRBJ1-2; 10 nucleotides match TRBD1. This CDR3 is built from 15 residues. The germline gives CDR1 MNHEY, CDR2 SMNVEV (reference sequence). The ends lost 7 bases at V and 7 bases at J; junction bases unmatched: 12. The CDR3: CASTSGQGPIGGYTF. The CDR3, as DNA: TGTGCCAGCACCTCGGGACAGGGGCCTATAGGTGGCTACACCTTC.

V gene TRBV7-9 combines with J gene TRBJ2-7; D unclear. Germline lookup yields CDR1 SEHNR and CDR2 FQNEAQ (reference sequence). The CDR3 consists of 13 residues. Trimming shortened V by 5 bases and J by 6 bases, and 14 bases separated the two germline ends. CDR3 DNA sequence: TGTGCCAGCAGCGCCCCCGGGTTCCGCGAGCAGTACTTC. Its translation: CASSAPGFREQYF.

The V call is TRBV18, the J call TRBJ2-7; 8 bases are a match to TRBD1. J was trimmed by 0 bases and V by 8 bases; bases with no gene match: 12. Germline V gene sequence: CDR1 KGHSH, CDR2 LQKENI. The CDR3 sequence is 16 residues long. The CDR3 nucleotides are TGTGCCAGCCCCCTACACCCGACAGGGGACTCCTACGAGCAGTACTTC. It translates to CASPLHPTGDSYEQYF.

V is TRBV7-9 and J is TRBJ1-3; 9 bases are shared with TRBD1. V dropped 5 bases and J dropped 0; count of bases not matched to a gene: 5. The germline CDR1 and CDR2 sequences are SEHNR and FQNEAQ (reference sequence). The CDR3 covers 16 residues. In DNA, the CDR3 is TGTGCCAGCAGCCTCGGGACAGGGAACTCTGGAAACACCATATATTTT. This sequence encodes CASSLGTGNSGNTIYF.

The chain recombines TRBV6-2 or TRBV6-3 with TRBJ1-5; 7 bases map to TRBD1. The CDR3 runs to 15 residues. Germline CDR1 and CDR2: MNHEY and SVGEGT. V lost 6 bases, J lost 4 bases, and 9 bases stayed unmatched. The CDR3 DNA reads TGTGCCAGCAGCAACACAGGGGAAGGAAATCAGCCCCAGCATTTT. The encoded protein is CASSNTGEGNQPQHF.

This clone has just one count. The chain employs TRBV6-5 and TRBJ1-2; D may be TRBD1 (6 bases). V dropped 6 bases and J dropped 0 bases, with 11 bases sitting between them. The CDR3 is 14 residues long. Germline assignment: CDR1 MNHEY and CDR2 SVGAGI. The CDR3 DNA follows: TGTGCCAGCAGACGCAGGGGAGCTAACTATGGCTACACCTTC. The encoded protein is CASRRRGANYGYTF.

V usage is TRBV14 and J usage is TRBJ1-2, with unresolved D. V lost 0 bases to trimming and J lost 4 bases, with 6 bases between them. The germline V gene has CDR1 SGHDN and CDR2 FVKESK. This CDR3 region has 13 residues. In nucleotides, the CDR3 is TGTGCCAGCAGCCAAGATCCCGGCTATGGCTACACCTTC. This sequence encodes CASSQDPGYGYTF.

The rearrangement uses TRBV7-7 and TRBJ2-5, with D possibly TRBD2 on 7 matching bases. This CDR3 contains 15 residues. CDR1 and CDR2 (germline): SSHAT, FNYEAQ (reference sequence). Trimming shortened V by 5 bases and J by 3 bases, and 16 bases separated the two germline ends. CDR3 DNA sequence: TGTGCCAGCAGCCCTCTTGGGGGGGGCGAAGAGACCCAGTACTTC. Its protein is CASSPLGGGEETQYF.

V usage is TRBV2 and J usage is TRBJ1-2; 12 bases align to TRBD1. CDR1 SNHLY and CDR2 FYNNEI come from the germline V gene. Trimming removed 7 bases from V and 7 bases from J; junction bases left unmatched: 7. This CDR3 contains 14 residues. CDR3: CASKGTGGAGGYTF. CDR3 nucleotides: TGTGCCAGCAAAGGGACAGGGGGCGCGGGTGGCTACACCTTC.